This TCR beta chain derives from a study of shared clonotypes between healthy human individuals. At the level of the study: Each donor contributed plates that comprised three CD4 naive, three CD4 memory, two CD8 naive and one CD8 memory. Broader study findings: Memory subsets had estimated richness that was generally smaller than that of naive subsets.

Donors were healthy HIV-negative adults without recently reported acute infections or vaccinations. Germline-derived CDR1 and CDR2 are MNHNS and SASEGT. The CDR3 contains 14 residues. V shed 7 bases and J 3 bases; nucleotides not matched to a gene: 8. In the authors' workflow: There were no quality scores in the junction-only immunoSEQ sequences, so filtering differed. The protocol was immunoSEQ multiplex PCR, while the TCRdb copy is restricted to in-frame clones and leaves out a portion. D and trimming were read from the DNA, whereas the V and J calls and clone size are those reported in that table. The repertoire has a few million clones, more than 90% of them found once; the top ten carry roughly 0.15%. Comment on this clone: Its antigen is not identified.

Sequenced: naive CD4+ T cells sorted from blood. The subset here: CD45RA+ positively selected. This clonotype was obtained from a man between 18 and 35 years old in good health. This rearrangement joins TRBV6-1 to TRBJ2-5; 7 bases are shared with TRBD2. This chain's CDR3 is CASNSWGGKETQYF. The CDR3, as DNA: TGTGCCAGCAACAGCTGGGGGGGTAAAGAGACCCAGTACTTC.